Shown below are 8 T cell receptor beta chains from a single sample sequenced in a study of cytomegalovirus exposure and HLA in healthy donors. Primers included in the PCR were 60 Vbeta and 13 Jbeta primers. Sequencing was performed with immunoSEQ multiplex PCR; in TCRdb, only in-frame clones are kept and a portion is missing. Of approximately 88,000 clones detected, roughly 79% appear once; the ten largest clones hold approximately 6%. Sequences were obtained from PBMCs. Receptors originate from a man younger than 35 in good health and CMV-seropositive.

V is TRBV4-1 and J is TRBJ2-3; TRBD1 matches 8 bases. The CDR3 covers 17 residues. V was clipped by 3 bases and J by 0 bases; unmatched bases: 8. The germline CDR1 and CDR2 sequences are MGHRA and YSYEKL. CDR3 coding DNA: TGCGCCAGCAGCCACTTATTCCGGGACAGGAGCACAGATACGCAGTATTTT. Translated, it gives CASSHLFRDRSTDTQYF.

The rearrangement uses TRBV18 and TRBJ1-5, with D hard to call. Germline CDR1 is KGHSH and CDR2 is LQKENI. The V gene lost 2 bases and the J gene lost 3 bases, with 8 bases spanning the gap. This CDR3 contains 14 residues. This chain's CDR3 is CASSPDGDNQPQHF. In nucleotides, the CDR3 is TGTGCCAGCTCACCAGACGGGGACAATCAGCCCCAGCATTTT. Full variable domain (rest looked up from reference TRBV18 and TRBJ1-5): NAGVMQNPRHLVRRRGQEARLRCSPMKGHSHVYWYRQLPEEGLKFMVYLQKENIIDESGMPKERFSAEFPKEGPSILRIQQVVRGDSAAYFCASSPDGDNQPQHFGDGTRLSIL.

This clone turned up a few times. The chain recombines TRBV29-1 with TRBJ2-7, with D maybe TRBD2 (6 bases). The V gene's germline CDR1 is SQVTM and CDR2 ANQGSEA. The CDR3 is 12 amino acids. V was shortened by 4 bases and J by 3 bases, with 10 bases between the two germline ends. Written as DNA, the CDR3 is TGCAGCGTTGTAGTCGGGAGCTACGAGCAGTACTTC. Its protein product is CSVVVGSYEQYF.

This sequence joins TRBV14 and TRBJ1-1, with a weak D call TRBD1 (6 bases). CDR3 length: 14 amino acids. Germline-derived CDR1 and CDR2 are SGHDN and FVKESK. The V and J ends lost 4 bases and 3 bases respectively, with 12 bases between them. The CDR3 loop reads CASSLSTGYTEAFF. The CDR3 DNA follows: TGTGCCAGCAGCCTCTCCACAGGGTACACTGAAGCTTTCTTT.

This clone has just a few counts. V and J are TRBV5-1 and TRBJ1-1; D unresolved. Germline assignment: CDR1 SGHRS and CDR2 YFSETQ. Deletions cut 2 bases from V and 4 bases from J, with 12 bases between. The CDR3 contains 14 residues. The CDR3 coding sequence is TGCGCCAGCAGCTTATACTTCTCGGGCACTGAAGCTTTCTTT. Amino acids: CASSLYFSGTEAFF.

The chain is built from TRBV9 and TRBJ2-1; 8 bases are a match to TRBD2. The germline V gene encodes CDR1 SGDLS and CDR2 YYNGEE. This CDR3 comprises 14 residues. Losses at the gene ends were 2 bases for V and 9 bases for J; bases not matched to a gene: 7. CDR3 bases: TGTGCCAGCAGCGTGGACCGACTAGCGATTGAGCAGTTCTTC. Amino acid sequence: CASSVDRLAIEQFF.

This clone occurred once. The rearrangement joins TRBV7-8 to TRBJ1-2, with 9 bases matching TRBD1. The junction had 15 bases not matched to a gene; V was cut back by 2 bases and J by 8 bases. The CDR3 totals 17 residues. CDR1 is SGHVS and CDR2 is FQNEAQ in the germline V gene. This chain's CDR3 is CASSLYLGTGSHWGYTF. In DNA form, the CDR3 reads TGTGCCAGCAGCTTATATCTGGGGACAGGGAGTCACTGGGGCTACACCTTC.

The chain joins TRBV5-4 to TRBJ2-7, with TRBD2 matching 11 bases. V lost 4 bases, J lost 2 bases, and 5 bases stayed unmatched. The CDR3 extends over 15 amino acids. CDR1 SGHNT and CDR2 YYREEE come from the germline V gene (reference sequence). CDR3 protein: CASSRGLAETYEQYF. The CDR3 DNA is TGTGCCAGCAGCAGGGGACTAGCGGAGACCTACGAGCAGTACTTC.